The 25 T cell receptor beta chains reported below all come from one sample, sequenced in a study of shared clonotypes between healthy human individuals. Data came from immunoSEQ multiplex PCR; TCRdb stores just in-frame clones and leaves some out. Altogether millions of clones are present, 95% being singletons, with the ten largest covering 0.13%. Sequenced sample: naive CD4+ T cells sorted from blood. The subset here: CD45RA+ positively selected. Receptors originate from a young man in good health.

V and J are TRBV10-3 and TRBJ2-3; maybe TRBD2 (6 bases). Germline V gene sequence: CDR1 ENHRY, CDR2 SYGVKD. Trimming removed 6 bases from V and 2 bases from J, with 12 bases in between. The CDR3 has 14 amino acids. CDR3 nucleotide sequence: TGTGCCATCAGCGCCGGGGACTCCACAGATACGCAGTATTTT. The encoded protein is CAISAGDSTDTQYF.

The chain uses TRBV5-3 and TRBJ2-7; 9 bases are shared with TRBD2. TRBV5-3 falls under the ORF class, with uncertain function. J was trimmed by 4 bases and V by 4 bases; bases with no gene match: 18. The CDR3 sequence is 18 residues long. CDR3 sequence (DNA): TGTGCCAGAAGCCTGGTCCTGCCTAGCGGGAATTTGTGGTACGAGCAGTACTTC. Translated: CARSLVLPSGNLWYEQYF.

A note on this clone: This same CDR3 is encoded by further DNA sequences in the sample. The V call is TRBV5-4, the J call TRBJ2-7; a weak D match, TRBD2 (6 bases). The CDR3 is 14 amino acids. The V end lost 0 bases, the J end lost 2 bases, and 9 bases lay between the germline ends. Germline V lookup: CDR1 SGHNT, CDR2 YYREEE (reference sequence). CDR3 nucleotide sequence: TGTGCCAGCAGCTTGGGGGGGGAGCCCTACGAGCAGTACTTC. Its protein product is CASSLGGEPYEQYF.

This chain connects TRBV6-5 to TRBJ2-7; 8 positions agree with TRBD1. The CDR3 is 15 residues long. J gave up 4 bases and V 4 bases, and 9 bases lay outside the gene matches. Germline V gene data show CDR1 as MNHEY and CDR2 as SVGAGI. The CDR3 sequence is CASSSTGTGVYEQYF. CDR3 DNA sequence: TGTGCCAGCAGTTCAACCGGGACAGGAGTATACGAGCAGTACTTC.

The genes are TRBV19 and TRBJ1-1; no clear D. V was cut by 6 bases and J by 5 bases, with 7 bases left in between. The CDR3 length is 11 residues. The germline V gene encodes CDR1 LNHDA and CDR2 SQIVND (reference sequence). CDR3 nucleotide sequence: TGTGCCAGTAGACAATTAACTGAAGCTTTCTTT. Its translation: CASRQLTEAFF.

J is TRBJ2-2 and V is TRBV2; D remains ambiguous. Germline assignment: CDR1 SNHLY and CDR2 FYNNEI. The CDR3 spans 15 residues. Trimming took off 6 bases at V and 6 bases at J, with 17 bases between the two ends. The CDR3: CASRQTRKTSGELFF. CDR3 DNA sequence: TGTGCCAGCAGGCAGACTCGGAAGACGTCCGGGGAGCTGTTTTTT.

The V call is TRBV10-3, the J call TRBJ2-7; D gene uncertain. The CDR3 has 14 residues. CDR1 is ENHRY, CDR2 SYGVKD, per germline. Trimming left V 6 bases short and J 3 bases short, with 15 bases between. For the CDR3, the DNA is TGTGCCATCAGCCCGGACCCGGAAGTCTACGAGCAGTACTTC. Translation: CAISPDPEVYEQYF.

The chain employs TRBV7-2 and TRBJ2-5; TRBD1 agrees at 7 bases. V trimming: 5 bases; J trimming: 3 bases; junction bases outside the gene matches: 9. Per germline, CDR1 SGHTA and CDR2 FQGNSA. This CDR3 comprises 15 residues. The CDR3 spells CASSQDRVGEETQYF. The CDR3, as DNA: TGTGCCAGCAGCCAAGACAGGGTGGGTGAAGAGACCCAGTACTTC. The whole variable domain, filled in from reference TRBV7-2 and TRBJ2-5, reads GAGVSQSPSNKVTEKGKDVELRCDPISGHTALYWYRQSLGQGLEFLIYFQGNSAPDKSGLPSDRFSAERTGGSVSTLTIQRTQQEDSAVYLCASSQDRVGEETQYFGPGTRLLVL.

The gene calls are TRBV4-3 and TRBJ1-2, with D uncertain. Germline V lookup: CDR1 LGHNA, CDR2 YSLEER. V lost 0 bases and J lost 4, with 15 bases in between. The CDR3 runs 16 residues. Here the CDR3 DNA reads TGCGCCAGCAGCCAAGATCGGCGGGCATCTAGCTATGGCTACACCTTC. Its protein product is CASSQDRRASSYGYTF.

This chain connects TRBV28 to TRBJ1-4; 10 bases match TRBD1. V shed 5 bases, J shed 8 bases, and the junction held 8 bases outside the gene matches. CDR3 length equals 15 residues. The germline CDR1 and CDR2 sequences are MDHEN and SYDVKM. The CDR3 DNA reads as TGTGCCAGCAGTAGAGGGGACAGGGGAAAAGAAAAACTGTTTTTT. This codes for CASSRGDRGKEKLFF.

Points on this clone: Other DNA sequences in this specimen translate into the identical CDR3. This chain joins TRBV11-2 and TRBJ1-1; no reliable D call. Germline V CDR1 and CDR2: SGHAT, FQNNGV. The V end lost 3 bases, the J end lost 1 base, and 6 bases lay between the germline ends. This CDR3 region has 13 residues. CDR3: CASSFSENTEAFF. The CDR3 bases are TGTGCCAGCAGCTTTTCTGAGAACACTGAAGCTTTCTTT.

The V call is TRBV7-9, the J call TRBJ1-1; D is unclear. The V gene lost 5 bases and the J gene lost 0 bases, with 4 bases spanning the gap. Germline V lookup: CDR1 SEHNR, CDR2 FQNEAQ (reference sequence). This CDR3 comprises 12 residues. CDR3 amino acids: CASSPVNTEAFF. The CDR3 DNA sequence: TGTGCCAGCAGCCCTGTGAACACTGAAGCTTTCTTT.

This chain joins TRBV7-9 and TRBJ2-2, with D unresolved. CDR3 size: 13 residues. V dropped 1 base and J dropped 2 bases, with 2 bases sitting between them. Germline CDR1 reads SEHNR; CDR2 reads FQNEAQ (reference sequence). The CDR3 sequence is CASSLDNTGELFF. For the CDR3, the DNA is TGTGCCAGCAGCTTAGACAACACCGGGGAGCTGTTTTTT.

The chain links TRBV5-1 to TRBJ1-2; 10 positions agree with TRBD1. CDR1 is SGHRS, CDR2 YFSETQ, per germline. V lost 0 bases to trimming and J lost 2 bases; unmatched junction nucleotides: 4. The CDR3 sequence is 16 residues long. The CDR3 region has the DNA TGCGCCAGCAGCTTGGGGACAGGGGGATCAAACTATGGCTACACCTTC. Amino acids: CASSLGTGGSNYGYTF.

The sample holds one count of this clone. The chain carries TRBV20-1 and TRBJ1-3; D is ambiguous. Germline CDR1 DFQATT, CDR2 SNEGSKA (reference sequence). This CDR3 has 11 residues. Trimming took off 2 bases at V and 2 bases at J, with 1 base between the two ends. CDR3 protein: CSARTGNTIYF. The DNA of the CDR3 is TGCAGTGCTAGAACTGGAAACACCATATATTTT.

The genes are TRBV6-5 and TRBJ2-3; perhaps TRBD1 as D (8 bases). V was clipped by 6 bases and J by 6 bases, with 19 bases between them. The germline V gene has CDR1 MNHEY and CDR2 SVGAGI. The CDR3 runs 15 residues. CDR3 nucleotide sequence: TGTGCCAGCAGACCCCCCAGGGGGCGGGGGGATACGCAGTATTTT. It specifies CASRPPRGRGDTQYF.

In regard to this clone: The junction shows a germline mismatch at one end, possibly a read error. The V gene is TRBV7-9, the J gene TRBJ2-1; D remains unclear. Germline values: CDR1 SEHNR, CDR2 FQNEAQ (reference sequence). This CDR3 contains 10 residues. CDR3 nucleotide sequence: TGTGCCACCTCCTACGATGAGCAGTTCTTC. Translated, it gives CATSYDEQFF.

As regards this clone: This sample includes further DNA sequences coding for the same CDR3. V and J are TRBV6-4 and TRBJ2-2, with D possibly being TRBD2 (6 bases). Trimming stripped 8 bases from V and 4 bases from J, with 14 bases between. The germline V gene encodes CDR1 MRHNA and CDR2 SNTAGT. This CDR3 is built from 14 residues. The CDR3 bases are TGTGCCAGCTCCGAGCAGGGAGGCACCGGGGAGCTGTTTTTT. Protein: CASSEQGGTGELFF.

This clone was detected only a few times. The V and J genes are TRBV18 and TRBJ2-2, with 10 bases fitting TRBD2. The J segment lost 1 base and the V segment lost 3 bases, leaving 2 bases of the junction unmatched. CDR1 is KGHSH, CDR2 LQKENI, per germline. This CDR3 is built from 16 residues. CDR3: CASSPGLALNTGELFF. CDR3 coding DNA: TGTGCCAGCTCACCGGGACTAGCGCTGAACACCGGGGAGCTGTTTTTT.

The genes are TRBV19 and TRBJ2-7, with 7 bases that match TRBD1. CDR1 is LNHDA, CDR2 SQIVND, per germline (reference sequence). The CDR3 is made up of 15 amino acids. The ends lost 6 bases at V and 3 bases at J; junction bases unmatched: 11. The CDR3 DNA sequence: TGTGCCAGTAGAGAAACAGGGGTTGGGGACTACGAGCAGTACTTC. This translates into CASRETGVGDYEQYF.

The J gene is TRBJ2-1, the V gene TRBV7-2; D perhaps matches TRBD1 (6 bases). The length of the CDR3 is 12 residues. V was shortened by 6 bases and J by 10 bases, with 13 bases between the two germline ends. Germline CDR1 is SGHTA and CDR2 is FQGNSA. CDR3 sequence (DNA): TGTGCCAGCAGGAATTCCGGGACAGAGCAGTTCTTC. Translation gives CASRNSGTEQFF.

This clone has only one observation. The V call is TRBV14, the J call TRBJ1-1, with no clear D. Germline lookup yields CDR1 SGHDN and CDR2 FVKESK. The CDR3 sequence is 13 residues long. The V end lost 2 bases, the J end lost 7 bases, and 11 bases lay between the germline ends. The CDR3, as DNA: TGTGCCAGCAGCCAACCTGGAGCTTATGAAGCTTTCTTT. Amino acids: CASSQPGAYEAFF.

This clone has just a few counts. Distinct nucleotide sequences in the sample also encode this CDR3. The chain employs TRBV5-1 and TRBJ2-2; the D is unclear. Germline V gene sequence: CDR1 SGHRS, CDR2 YFSETQ. V lost 4 bases and J 1 base, leaving 2 bases between the germline ends. The CDR3 loop spans 12 amino acids. CDR3 amino acids: CASSGNTGELFF. In DNA form, the CDR3 reads TGCGCCAGCAGCGGGAACACCGGGGAGCTGTTTTTT.

This clone was found once. V and J are TRBV7-3 and TRBJ2-5; the match to TRBD2 covers 12 bases. Germline V gene lookup returns CDR1 SGHTA and CDR2 FQGTGA. This CDR3 has 16 residues. Trimming at V came to 5 bases and at J to 2 bases, leaving 6 bases not matched to a gene. CDR3 DNA: TGTGCCAGCAGCCCCGGACTAGCGGGGAGACAAGAGACCCAGTACTTC. This translates into CASSPGLAGRQETQYF.

The chain carries TRBV5-1 and TRBJ2-1; 8 nucleotides agree with TRBD1. Germline CDR1 reads SGHRS; CDR2 reads YFSETQ. V was pared by 4 bases and J by 7 bases, with 16 bases of the junction left unmatched. The CDR3 has 17 amino acids. The CDR3, as DNA: TGCGCCAGCAGCCCCCAACCTTTCGGGACAGGAATTAATGAGCAGTTCTTC. This codes for CASSPQPFGTGINEQFF.